The 14 T cell receptor beta chains reported below all come from one sample, sequenced in a study of blood T cell repertoires in COVID-19. Assay: immunoSEQ multiplex PCR; the TCRdb copy retains only in-frame clones and omits some. This table has tens of thousands of clones, about 90% appearing once. Material for sequencing was peripheral blood. The receptors here all came from a human donor with active COVID-19. The donor label of this sample is uncertain.

The chain employs TRBV6-2 or TRBV6-3 and TRBJ1-4, with D uncertain. The germline gives CDR1 MNHEY, CDR2 SVGEGT. V was clipped by 0 bases and J by 8 bases, with 4 bases between them. The length of the CDR3 is 12 residues. CDR3: CASSYSVEKLFF. For the CDR3, the DNA is TGTGCCAGCAGTTACTCCGTGGAAAAACTGTTTTTT.

The V gene is TRBV11-1, the J gene TRBJ2-2, with 8 bases matching TRBD1. This CDR3 has 14 residues. V lost 1 base to trimming and J lost 6 bases; unmatched junction nucleotides: 1. Germline V gene data show CDR1 as SGHAT and CDR2 as FQDESV (reference sequence). CDR3 sequence: CASSLVTGAGELFF. CDR3 nucleotide sequence: TGTGCCAGCAGCTTAGTGACAGGGGCCGGGGAGCTGTTTTTT.

The chain couples TRBV7-9 to TRBJ2-1; 7 nucleotides line up with TRBD1. The CDR3 runs to 12 residues. The V segment lost 2 bases and the J segment 8 bases; nucleotides outside the gene matches: 0. Germline CDR1 and CDR2: SEHNR and FQNEAQ (reference sequence). DNA for the CDR3: TGTGCCAGCAGCTTAACAGGGGATGAGCAGTTCTTC. This sequence encodes CASSLTGDEQFF.

The chain couples TRBV28 to TRBJ1-5; D not certain. CDR1 MDHEN and CDR2 SYDVKM come from the germline V gene. Trimming stripped 3 bases from V and 5 bases from J, with 11 bases between. The CDR3 has 14 residues. CDR3 amino acids: CASSLGSPYQPQHF. CDR3 nucleotides: TGTGCCAGCAGTTTGGGCTCACCTTATCAGCCCCAGCATTTT.

The V gene is TRBV2, the J gene TRBJ2-2; D might be TRBD2 (5 bases). The CDR3 loop spans 12 amino acids. Looked up from germline, CDR1 is SNHLY and CDR2 is FYNNEI. V was shortened by 8 bases and J by 6 bases, with 10 bases between the two germline ends. CDR3 nucleotide sequence: TGTGCCAGCGGGAGAGGTCCCGGGGAGCTGTTTTTT. Protein: CASGRGPGELFF.

This chain joins TRBV11-3 and TRBJ2-6; TRBD1 aligns across 8 bases. V dropped 5 bases and J dropped 1; count of bases not matched to a gene: 7. The CDR3 totals 17 residues. Per germline, CDR1 SGHNT and CDR2 YENEEA. CDR3 sequence reads: CASSPGTGQSGANVLTF. In nucleotides, the CDR3 is TGTGCCAGCAGCCCCGGGACAGGTCAATCTGGGGCCAACGTCCTGACTTTC. Full variable domain (remainder filled in from reference TRBV11-3 and TRBJ2-6): EAGVVQSPRYKIIEKKQPVAFWCNPISGHNTLYWYLQNLGQGPELLIRYENEEAVDDSQLPKDRFSAERLKGVDSTLKIQPAELGDSAVYLCASSPGTGQSGANVLTFGAGSRLTVL.

V gene TRBV28 combines with J gene TRBJ1-2; D might be TRBD1 (5 bases). Per the germline V gene, CDR1 is MDHEN and CDR2 is SYDVKM. CDR3 length equals 16 residues. With 8 bases removed from V and 4 bases from J, the gap between germline ends came to 23 bases. For the CDR3, the DNA is TGTGCCAGCGTCTTTAGGACGGGGGGGAGGCCCTATGGCTACACCTTC. Amino acid sequence: CASVFRTGGRPYGYTF.

V usage is TRBV29-1 and J usage is TRBJ2-5; D not certain. The CDR3 has 12 residues. The ends were cut back, 5 bases at V and 0 bases at J, with 7 bases in the middle. Germline V gene lookup returns CDR1 SQVTM and CDR2 ANQGSEA. CDR3 sequence: CSVLQNQETQYF. The CDR3 DNA reads as TGCAGCGTTCTCCAGAACCAAGAGACCCAGTACTTC.

The chain uses TRBV5-8 and TRBJ1-4, with 7 bases lining up with TRBD1. Germline V lookup: CDR1 SGHTS, CDR2 YDEGEE. This CDR3 contains 15 residues. J lost 4 bases, V lost 3 bases, and 6 bases had no gene match. Here the CDR3 DNA reads TGTGCCAGCAGCTCGACAGGGTATGATAATGAAAAACTGTTTTTT. Translated, it gives CASSSTGYDNEKLFF.

The chain links TRBV27 to TRBJ2-1; 12 nucleotides line up with TRBD2. This CDR3 region has 20 residues. In germline, CDR1 is MNHEY, CDR2 SMNVEV (reference sequence). J was trimmed by 1 base and V by 5 bases; bases with no gene match: 15. The CDR3 reads CASSTRLAGVLIRSYNEQFF. CDR3 coding DNA: TGTGCCAGCAGTACCCGACTAGCGGGAGTCTTAATAAGGTCCTACAATGAGCAGTTCTTC.

The rearrangement joins TRBV7-2 to TRBJ2-7; maybe TRBD2 (6 bases). The CDR3 is 16 residues long. Germline loops: CDR1 SGHTA, CDR2 FQGNSA. V lost 1 base to trimming and J lost 5 bases, with 18 bases between them. The CDR3: CASSLGRAGPDNEQYF. In DNA form, the CDR3 reads TGTGCCAGCAGCTTAGGGAGGGCGGGACCCGACAACGAGCAGTACTTC.

The chain joins TRBV4-1 to TRBJ2-3, with D perhaps matching TRBD1 (5 bases). The CDR3 has 14 amino acids. CDR1 is MGHRA and CDR2 is YSYEKL in the germline V gene. Deletions cut 3 bases from V and 4 bases from J, with 11 bases between. The CDR3 loop is CASSHRQLADTQYF. CDR3 coding DNA: TGCGCCAGCAGCCACCGACAGCTGGCAGATACGCAGTATTTT.

The chain uses TRBV19 and TRBJ2-7; D perhaps matches TRBD2 (7 bases). Germline loops: CDR1 LNHDA, CDR2 SQIVND (reference sequence). V lost 4 bases to trimming and J lost 5 bases, with 12 bases between them. CDR3 length: 13 amino acids. This CDR3 reads CASSNRGGDEQYF. DNA of the CDR3: TGTGCCAGTAGTAACCGAGGGGGGGACGAGCAGTACTTC. The full variable domain, its missing parts supplied by reference TRBV19 and TRBJ2-7, is DGGITQSPKYLFRKEGQNVTLSCEQNLNHDAMYWYRQDPGQGLRLIYYSQIVNDFQKGDIAEGYSVSREKKESFPLTVTSAQKNPTAFYLCASSNRGGDEQYFGPGTRLTVT.

The genes are TRBV7-9 and TRBJ2-1; D remains ambiguous. There are 13 residues in the CDR3. Between the trimmed V and J ends, which lost 3 bases and 7 bases, there was a span of 10 bases. Germline V gene sequence: CDR1 SEHNR, CDR2 FQNEAQ (reference sequence). CDR3 nucleotide sequence: TGTGCCAGCAGCTTGGATGCGGAGAATGAGCAGTTCTTC. This encodes CASSLDAENEQFF. The complete variable domain, with remaining parts taken from reference TRBV7-9 and TRBJ2-1, reads DTGVSQNPRHKITKRGQNVTFRCDPISEHNRLYWYRQTLGQGPEFLTYFQNEAQLEKSRLLSDRFSAERPKGSFSTLEIQRTEQGDSAMYLCASSLDAENEQFFGPGTRLTVL.